This T cell receptor (beta chain) comes out of a study of T-cell memory formation after mild COVID-19. Study results and limitations: Pre-infection memory contained some responding clones, which suggested that cross-reactive memory had joined.

V was pared by 2 bases and J by 3 bases, with 10 bases between. Germline V CDR1 and CDR2: SGHTA, FQGNSA. This CDR3 is 14 amino acids long. MiXCR was run by TCRdb on the 5' RACE reads, yielding one entry per CDR3 protein. The data show about 200,000 distinct CDR3 sequences, with around 8.8% seen just once and 3.5% held by the top ten. About this clonotype itself: Its antigen is unknown.

The receptor was isolated from a man between 18 and 29 years old who had mild COVID-19 (a few samples of this study predate the infection). Cell type and time point are not known. V usage is TRBV7-2 and J usage is TRBJ2-5; no firm D call. Sequencing was carried out using PBMCs or a T cell subset sorted from them (not recorded which). CDR3 bases: TGTGCCAGCAGCTTAAACGGACGGAAAGAGACCCAGTACTTC. Translation gives CASSLNGRKETQYF.